These T cell receptor beta chains were read from a single sample in a study of blood T cell repertoires in COVID-19. The method was immunoSEQ multiplex PCR; TCRdb's version includes in-frame clones alone and lacks a portion of them. The sample carries approximately 190,000 clones, under 90% recorded once. Sequencing was performed on peripheral blood. These receptors originate from a man between 60 and 75 years old with acute or convalescent COVID-19. CDR3s include the opening cysteine and the closing phenylalanine or tryptophan. D genes are given only for firm matches. Some rows have no size entry. The others give once, few or many, or a class for an expanded clone.

V,length,size,J,D,DNA,CDR3
TRBV11-2,15,NA,TRBJ2-3,NA,TGTGCCAGCAGTTTGACCCCTGAGCGCGGGGATACGCAGTATTTT,CASSLTPERGDTQYF
TRBV4-1,14,NA,TRBJ1-2,NA,TGCGCCAGCAGCCAAGGGGTGAGAGGGAGTGGCTACACCTTC,CASSQGVRGSGYTF
TRBV24-1,15,NA,TRBJ1-5,TRBD1,TGTGCCACCAGTGATTCGACAGGGGGCAATCAGCCCCAGCATTTT,CATSDSTGGNQPQHF
TRBV7-3,15,NA,TRBJ2-3,TRBD2,TGTGCCAGCAGCTCAGGACTAGCGGGCACAGATACGCAGTATTTT,CASSSGLAGTDTQYF
TRBV19,16,NA,TRBJ1-5,TRBD1,TGTGCCAGTAGTATTACGGGAGGGACAGGCAATCAGCCCCAGCATTTT,CASSITGGTGNQPQHF
TRBV7-9,15,many,TRBJ1-1,TRBD1,TGTGCCAGCAGCCCCAAGGACAGGATTGGAACTGAAGCTTTCTTT,CASSPKDRIGTEAFF
TRBV29-1,13,NA,TRBJ2-7,NA,TGCAGCGGAAAACAGGGGGGGTCCTACGAGCAGTACTTC,CSGKQGGSYEQYF
TRBV11-2,15,NA,TRBJ2-1,NA,TGTGCCAGCCTCAAGGAGCGGAGCTCCTACAATGAGCAGTTCTTC,CASLKERSSYNEQFF
TRBV27,14,NA,TRBJ1-1,TRBD1,TGTGCCAGCACCTCCAGGCAGGGGGTCACTGAAGCTTTCTTT,CASTSRQGVTEAFF
TRBV5-1,15,NA,TRBJ1-2,NA,TGCGCCAGCAGTCAGGGGACCCAAACTAACTATGGCTACACCTTC,CASSQGTQTNYGYTF
TRBV7-3,16,few,TRBJ1-1,NA,TGTGCCAGCAGCTTATTAGGGGCGGGAGCGAACACTGAAGCTTTCTTT,CASSLLGAGANTEAFF